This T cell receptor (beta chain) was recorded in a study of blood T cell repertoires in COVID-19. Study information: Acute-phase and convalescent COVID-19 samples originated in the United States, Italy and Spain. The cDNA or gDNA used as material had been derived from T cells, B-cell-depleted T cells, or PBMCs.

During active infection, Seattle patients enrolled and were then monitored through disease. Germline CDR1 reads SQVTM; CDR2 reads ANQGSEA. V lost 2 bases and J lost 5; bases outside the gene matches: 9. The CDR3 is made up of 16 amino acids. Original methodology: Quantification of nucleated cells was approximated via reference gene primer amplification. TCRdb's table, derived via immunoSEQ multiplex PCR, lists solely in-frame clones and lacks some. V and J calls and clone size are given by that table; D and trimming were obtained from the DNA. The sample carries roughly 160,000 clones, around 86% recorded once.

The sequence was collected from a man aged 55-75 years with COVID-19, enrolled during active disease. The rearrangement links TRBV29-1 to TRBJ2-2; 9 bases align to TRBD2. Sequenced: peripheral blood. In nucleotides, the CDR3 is TGCAGCGTTGAAATCGTAGTGACTAGCGGAACCGGGGAGCTGTTTTTT. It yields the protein CSVEIVVTSGTGELFF.